The sequence of this TCR beta chain was determined in a study of T cells after yellow fever vaccination. Template switching by 5'RACE produced TCR cDNA, adding a universal primer site and UMIs. From the 5' RACE reads, TCRdb called clonotypes with MiXCR, one entry per CDR3 protein. The sample contains approximately 340,000 distinct CDR3 sequences, over 8% of which appear only once. The CDR3 is 14 amino acids. CDR1 MGHRA and CDR2 YSYEKL come from the germline V gene. The germline V and J ends were trimmed by 5 bases and 2 bases, with 11 bases remaining between them. The table lists this clonotype with a few counts.

The specimen comprised PBMCs, sampled on the day of the first yellow fever vaccination. J is TRBJ2-3 and V is TRBV4-1; the D gene is possibly TRBD2 (5 bases). The sequence came from a man younger than 35 who received the YFV17D yellow fever vaccine. CDR3 region: CASSKAANTDTQYF. In nucleotides, the CDR3 is TGCGCCAGCAGCAAAGCGGCCAACACAGATACGCAGTATTTT.